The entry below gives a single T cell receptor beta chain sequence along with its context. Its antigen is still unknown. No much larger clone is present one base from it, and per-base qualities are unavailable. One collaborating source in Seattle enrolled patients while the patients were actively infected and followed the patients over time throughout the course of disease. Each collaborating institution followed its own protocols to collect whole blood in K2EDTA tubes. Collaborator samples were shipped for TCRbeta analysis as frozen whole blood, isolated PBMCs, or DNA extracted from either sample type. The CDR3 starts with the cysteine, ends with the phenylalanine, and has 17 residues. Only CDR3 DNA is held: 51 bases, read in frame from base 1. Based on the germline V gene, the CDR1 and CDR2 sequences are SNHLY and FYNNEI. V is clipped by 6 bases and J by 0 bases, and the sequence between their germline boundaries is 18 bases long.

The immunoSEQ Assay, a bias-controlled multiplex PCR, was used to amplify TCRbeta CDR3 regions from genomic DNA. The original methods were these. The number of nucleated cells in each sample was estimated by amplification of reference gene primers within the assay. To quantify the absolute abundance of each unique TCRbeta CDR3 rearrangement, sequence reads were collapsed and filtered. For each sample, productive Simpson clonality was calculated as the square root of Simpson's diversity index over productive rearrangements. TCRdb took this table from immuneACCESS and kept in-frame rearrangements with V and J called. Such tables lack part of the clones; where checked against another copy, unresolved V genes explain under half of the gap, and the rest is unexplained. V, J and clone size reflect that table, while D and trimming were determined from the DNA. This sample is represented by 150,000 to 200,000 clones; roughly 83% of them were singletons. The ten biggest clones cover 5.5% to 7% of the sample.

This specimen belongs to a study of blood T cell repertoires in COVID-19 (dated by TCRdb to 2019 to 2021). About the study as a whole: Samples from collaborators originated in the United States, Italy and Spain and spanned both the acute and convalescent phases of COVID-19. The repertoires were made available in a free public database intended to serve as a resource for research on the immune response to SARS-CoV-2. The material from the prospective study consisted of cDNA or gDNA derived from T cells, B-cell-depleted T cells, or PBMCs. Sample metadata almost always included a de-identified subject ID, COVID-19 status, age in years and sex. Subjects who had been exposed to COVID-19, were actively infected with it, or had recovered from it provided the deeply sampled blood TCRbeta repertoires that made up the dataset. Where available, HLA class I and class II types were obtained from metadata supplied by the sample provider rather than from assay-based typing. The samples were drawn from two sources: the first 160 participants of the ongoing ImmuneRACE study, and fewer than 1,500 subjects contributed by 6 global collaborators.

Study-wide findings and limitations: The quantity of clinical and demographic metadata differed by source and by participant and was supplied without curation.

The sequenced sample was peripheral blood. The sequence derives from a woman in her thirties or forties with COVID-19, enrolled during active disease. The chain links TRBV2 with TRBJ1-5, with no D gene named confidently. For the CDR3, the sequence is CASSAGYNRNSNQPQHF. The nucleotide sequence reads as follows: TGTGCCAGCAGCGCCGGGTACAATAGGAATAGCAATCAGCCCCAGCATTTT.